This T cell receptor (beta chain) was obtained from a study of cytomegalovirus exposure and HLA in healthy donors. Healthy bone marrow donors supplied every sample. Study-level findings and limits: Altogether, 160 or so TCR beta chains were recorded as cytomegalovirus-associated. The later analysis indicated that the majority of CMV-associated TCR beta chains appeared HLA-restricted. With DRB1 most and HLA-C fewest, TCR association rates differed between HLA loci in a later analysis.

Comments on this clone: Antigen specificity is unknown.

The PCR contained 60 Vbeta and 13 Jbeta primers. The assay was immunoSEQ multiplex PCR, and TCRdb's table has in-frame clones only and misses some. The sample consists of 150,000 to 200,000 clones, 68% of them appearing once. The germline gives CDR1 MNHEY, CDR2 SVGAGI. The CDR3 contains 13 residues. Trimming left V 3 bases short and J 3 bases short, with 8 bases between. The V gene is TRBV6-5, the J gene TRBJ1-2; D is unclear. The specimen sequenced was PBMCs. This sequence originates from a woman between 35 and 50 years old in good health and CMV-seropositive. The CDR3 spells CASSYERYYGYTF. Here the CDR3 DNA reads TGTGCCAGCAGTTATGAGCGGTACTATGGCTACACCTTC.